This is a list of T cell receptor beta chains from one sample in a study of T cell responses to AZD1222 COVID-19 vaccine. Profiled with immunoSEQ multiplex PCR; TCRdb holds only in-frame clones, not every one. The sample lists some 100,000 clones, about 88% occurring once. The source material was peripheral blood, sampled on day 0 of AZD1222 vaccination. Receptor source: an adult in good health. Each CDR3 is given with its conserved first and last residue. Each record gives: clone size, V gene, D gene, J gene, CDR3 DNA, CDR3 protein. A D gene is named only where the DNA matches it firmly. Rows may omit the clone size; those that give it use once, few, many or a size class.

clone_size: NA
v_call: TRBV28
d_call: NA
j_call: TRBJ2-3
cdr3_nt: TGTGCCAGCAGCCCCCACAGGGCAGATAGCACAGATACGCAGTATTTT
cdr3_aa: CASSPHRADSTDTQYF

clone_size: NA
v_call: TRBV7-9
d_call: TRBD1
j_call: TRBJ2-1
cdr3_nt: TGTGCCAGCAGTTATCCTCCCCCGGGACAGGGGGGCAATGAGCAGTTCTTC
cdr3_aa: CASSYPPPGQGGNEQFF

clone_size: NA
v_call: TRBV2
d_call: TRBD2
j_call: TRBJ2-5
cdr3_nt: TGTGCCAGCAGTGAAACCGGGGGGGCGGGAGAGACCCAGTACTTC
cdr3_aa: CASSETGGAGETQYF

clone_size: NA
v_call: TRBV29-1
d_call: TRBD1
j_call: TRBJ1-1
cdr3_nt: TGCAGCACCGGGGAACAGGGGGCCCGAAACTCTGAAGCTTTCTTT
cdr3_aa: CSTGEQGARNSEAFF

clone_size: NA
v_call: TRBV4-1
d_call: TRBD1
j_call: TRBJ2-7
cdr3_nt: TGCGCCAGCAGCCAAGATCTGGGACAGGGGGCGACCGAGCAGTACTTC
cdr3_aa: CASSQDLGQGATEQYF

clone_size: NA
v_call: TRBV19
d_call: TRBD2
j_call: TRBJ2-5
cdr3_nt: TGTGCCAGTAGTATCGGGGGGCAAGAGACCCAGTACTTC
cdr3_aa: CASSIGGQETQYF

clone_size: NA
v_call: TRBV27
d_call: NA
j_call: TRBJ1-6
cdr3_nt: TGTGCCAGCAGTTTTGGGCGGGGACATAATTCACCCCTCCACTTT
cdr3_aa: CASSFGRGHNSPLHF

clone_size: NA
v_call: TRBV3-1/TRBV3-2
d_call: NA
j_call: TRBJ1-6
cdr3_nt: TGTGCCAGCAGCCAAGCGGGGGCCTATTATGAGCCCCTCCACTTT
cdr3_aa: CASSQAGAYYEPLHF

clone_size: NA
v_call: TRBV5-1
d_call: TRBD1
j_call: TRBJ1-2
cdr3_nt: TGCGCCAGCAGCTTCTCCGGACAGGTCTATGGCTACACCTTC
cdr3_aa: CASSFSGQVYGYTF

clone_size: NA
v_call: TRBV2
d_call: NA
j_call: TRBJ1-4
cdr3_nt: TGTGCCAGCACCGTCGGTGAAAAACTGTTTTTT
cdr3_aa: CASTVGEKLFF

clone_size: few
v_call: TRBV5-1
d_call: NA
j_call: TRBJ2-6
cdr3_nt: TGCGCCAGCAGCCAGGGACCCACTGGGGCCAACGTCCTGACTTTC
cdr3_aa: CASSQGPTGANVLTF

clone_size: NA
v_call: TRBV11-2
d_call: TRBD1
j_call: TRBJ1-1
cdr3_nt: TGTGCCAGCAGCGTACAGGGGGACACTGAAGCTTTCTTT
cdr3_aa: CASSVQGDTEAFF

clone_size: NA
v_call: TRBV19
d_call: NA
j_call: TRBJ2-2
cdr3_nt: TGTGCCAGTAGCCAGGGGCCGCGGTCGAACACCGGGGAGCTGTTTTTT
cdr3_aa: CASSQGPRSNTGELFF

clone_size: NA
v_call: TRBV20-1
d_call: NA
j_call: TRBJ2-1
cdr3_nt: TGCAGTGCTAGTAGTGCGTCCGGACGCAATGAGCAGTTCTTC
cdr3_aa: CSASSASGRNEQFF

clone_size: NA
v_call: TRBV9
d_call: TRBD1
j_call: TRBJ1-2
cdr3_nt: TGTGCCAGCAGCGTAGGGGCCGGGACAGCTAACTATGGCTACACCTTC
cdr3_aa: CASSVGAGTANYGYTF

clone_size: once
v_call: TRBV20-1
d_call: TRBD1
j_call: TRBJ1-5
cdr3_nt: TGCAGTGCTAGTCCAGGGGGCTTAGAGCCCCAGCATTTT
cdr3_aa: CSASPGGLEPQHF

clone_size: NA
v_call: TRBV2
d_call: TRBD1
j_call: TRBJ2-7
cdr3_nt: TGTGCCAGCAGTCCTAGGGACAGGGGATTCTACGAGCAGTACTTC
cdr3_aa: CASSPRDRGFYEQYF

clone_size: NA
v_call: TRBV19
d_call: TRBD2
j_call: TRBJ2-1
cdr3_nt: TGTGCCAGTAGTATCCCCGCTAGCGGGCCCTCCTACAATGAGCAGTTCTTC
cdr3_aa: CASSIPASGPSYNEQFF

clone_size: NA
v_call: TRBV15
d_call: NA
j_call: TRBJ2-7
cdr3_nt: TGTGCCACCAGCAGAGGGACAGTCCTCGGCGAGCAGTACTTC
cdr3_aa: CATSRGTVLGEQYF

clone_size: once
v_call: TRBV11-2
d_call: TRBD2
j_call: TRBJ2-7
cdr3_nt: TGTGCCAGCAGCTTAGAACTAGCGGGAGGGCCAGAAAAACAGTACTTC
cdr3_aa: CASSLELAGGPEKQYF

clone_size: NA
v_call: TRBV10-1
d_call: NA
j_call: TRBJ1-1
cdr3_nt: TGCGCCAGCGCCCGGACAGAGAACACTGAAGCTTTCTTT
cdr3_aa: CASARTENTEAFF

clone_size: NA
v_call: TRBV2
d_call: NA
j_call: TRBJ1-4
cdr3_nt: TGTGCCAGCAGGGAACTCGCAACTAATGAAAAACTGTTTTTT
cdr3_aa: CASRELATNEKLFF

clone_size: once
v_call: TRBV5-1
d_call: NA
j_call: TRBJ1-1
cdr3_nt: TGCGCCAGCACCCCCGGTAGGTCGGTTGACACTGAAGCTTTCTTT
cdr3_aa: CASTPGRSVDTEAFF

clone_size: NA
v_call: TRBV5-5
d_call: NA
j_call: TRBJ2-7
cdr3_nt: TGTGCCAGCAGCCCTGGGCCCAGGGAGACCTACGAGCAGTACTTC
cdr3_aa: CASSPGPRETYEQYF

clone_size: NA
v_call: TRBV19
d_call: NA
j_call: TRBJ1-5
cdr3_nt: TGTGCCAGTAGTGGCCCCGCCGGGGAGCCCCAGCATTTT
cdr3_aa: CASSGPAGEPQHF

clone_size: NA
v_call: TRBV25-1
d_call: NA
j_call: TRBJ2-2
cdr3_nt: TGTGCCAGCAGCCGATACGCATCTGGGACGATGAACACCGGGGAGCTGTTTTTT
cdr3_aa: CASSRYASGTMNTGELFF

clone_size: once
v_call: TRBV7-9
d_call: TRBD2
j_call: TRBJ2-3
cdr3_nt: TGTGCCAGCAGCCGCTGGCGGGGGGTCGCAGATACGCAGTATTTT
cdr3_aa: CASSRWRGVADTQYF

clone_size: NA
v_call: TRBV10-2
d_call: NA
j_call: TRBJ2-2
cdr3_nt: TGCGCCAGCAGTGATCGCAGAGGCCGGGAGTACCCCGGGGAGCTGTTTTTT
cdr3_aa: CASSDRRGREYPGELFF

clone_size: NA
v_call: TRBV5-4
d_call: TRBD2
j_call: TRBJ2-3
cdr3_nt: TGTGCCAGCAGCTTGGGACTAGCGGGGGGGTCCCTTAGCACAGATACGCAGTATTTT
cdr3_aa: CASSLGLAGGSLSTDTQYF

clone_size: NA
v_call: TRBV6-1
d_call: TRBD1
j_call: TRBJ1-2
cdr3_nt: TGTGCCAGCAGTGAAGAATCTGGGACAGACTATGGCTACACCTTC
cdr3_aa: CASSEESGTDYGYTF

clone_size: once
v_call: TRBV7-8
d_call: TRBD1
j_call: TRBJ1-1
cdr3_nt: TGTGCCAGCAGCAACCGGGACAGGAGTAGGATGAACACTGAAGCTTTCTTT
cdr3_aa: CASSNRDRSRMNTEAFF

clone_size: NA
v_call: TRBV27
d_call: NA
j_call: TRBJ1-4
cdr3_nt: TGTGCCAGCAGTTTTTTGGCCTCCAGTGGGGAAAAACTGTTTTTT
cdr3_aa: CASSFLASSGEKLFF

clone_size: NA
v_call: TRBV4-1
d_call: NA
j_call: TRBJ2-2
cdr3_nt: TGCGCCAGCAGCCAAGCCAGCCTTACCGGGGAGCTGTTTTTT
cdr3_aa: CASSQASLTGELFF

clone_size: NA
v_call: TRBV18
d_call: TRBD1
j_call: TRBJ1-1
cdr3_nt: TGTGCCAGTTCAAGACAGGGTATCGCTGAAGCTTTCTTT
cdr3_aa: CASSRQGIAEAFF

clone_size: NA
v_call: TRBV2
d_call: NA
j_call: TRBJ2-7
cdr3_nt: TGTGCCAGCAGCCGGGACCCTCCAAAGCAGTACTTC
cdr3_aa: CASSRDPPKQYF

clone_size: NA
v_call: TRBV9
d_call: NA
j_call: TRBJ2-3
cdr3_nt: TGTGCCAGCAGCGTATGGATCGGGGGCCGGGAAGATACGCAGTATTTT
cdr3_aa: CASSVWIGGREDTQYF

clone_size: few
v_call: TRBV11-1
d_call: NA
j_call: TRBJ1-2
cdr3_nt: TGTGCCAGCAGAGGGATGAGAGGAAGTGGCTACACCTTC
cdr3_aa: CASRGMRGSGYTF

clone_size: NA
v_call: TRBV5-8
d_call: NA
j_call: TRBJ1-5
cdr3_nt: TGTGCCAGCAGCTTGGGTAGGGTGGGCAATCAGCCCCAGCATTTT
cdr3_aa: CASSLGRVGNQPQHF

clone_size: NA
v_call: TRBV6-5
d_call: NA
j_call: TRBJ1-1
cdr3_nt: TGTGCCAGCAGTTACGAGGGAACTGAAGCTTTCTTT
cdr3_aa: CASSYEGTEAFF

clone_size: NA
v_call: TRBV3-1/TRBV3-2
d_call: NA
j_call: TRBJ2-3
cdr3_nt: TGTGCCAGCAGCCAGGGGCGGTTGGATACGCAGTATTTT
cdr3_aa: CASSQGRLDTQYF

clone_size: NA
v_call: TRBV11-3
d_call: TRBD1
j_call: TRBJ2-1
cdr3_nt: TGTGCCAGCAGCTCGGACAGGGGGATCAACAATGAGCAGTTCTTC
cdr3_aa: CASSSDRGINNEQFF

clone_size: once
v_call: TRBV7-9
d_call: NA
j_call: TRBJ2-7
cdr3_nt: TGTGCCAGCAGCCCAGATATGAGGGAGTCTTCCTACGAGCAGTACTTC
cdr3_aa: CASSPDMRESSYEQYF

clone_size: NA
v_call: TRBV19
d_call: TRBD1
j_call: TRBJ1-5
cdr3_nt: TGTGCCAGTACTGAGACAGGGGGCGTTCATCAGCCCCAGCATTTT
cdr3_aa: CASTETGGVHQPQHF

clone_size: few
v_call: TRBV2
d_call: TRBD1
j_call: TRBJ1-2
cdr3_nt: TGTGCCAGCATATGGGACAGCTACTATGGCTACACCTTC
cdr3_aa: CASIWDSYYGYTF

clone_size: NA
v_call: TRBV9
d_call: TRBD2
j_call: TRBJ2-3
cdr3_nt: TGTGCCAGCAGCCCCAATCTCGGGAGCGGGGAGGTCACAGATACGCAGTATTTT
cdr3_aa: CASSPNLGSGEVTDTQYF

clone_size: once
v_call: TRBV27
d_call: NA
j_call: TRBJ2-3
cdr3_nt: TGTGCCAGCAGTGAAGAACAGGCCACAGATACGCAGTATTTT
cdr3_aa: CASSEEQATDTQYF

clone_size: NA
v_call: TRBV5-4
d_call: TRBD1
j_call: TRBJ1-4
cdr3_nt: TGTGCCAGCAGCTCGAAGGACAGGGAAAGTGAAAAACTGTTTTTT
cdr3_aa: CASSSKDRESEKLFF

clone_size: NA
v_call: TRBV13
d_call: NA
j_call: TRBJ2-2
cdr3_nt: TGTGCCCGCCGCTGGGCAGGGGGGGATTACAACACCGGGGAGCTGTTTTTT
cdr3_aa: CARRWAGGDYNTGELFF

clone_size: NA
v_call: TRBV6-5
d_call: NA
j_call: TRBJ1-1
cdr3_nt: TGTGCCAGCACGGCGGAATTGAACACTGAAGCTTTCTTT
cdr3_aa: CASTAELNTEAFF